A selection of T cell receptor beta chains follows, all from one sample in a study of control samples from healthy donors and cancer patients. Sequenced by immunoSEQ multiplex PCR; TCRdb stores in-frame clones only, minus some. The sample has about 230,000 clones, roughly 87% seen once. Sequenced: PBMCs. The receptors here all came from a woman aged 55-75 years with lung cancer. The CDR3 runs from the conserved cysteine through the conserved F or W. The D gene is left open where the match is weak. Clone size is stated in some rows and not others, as once, few, many or a class when expanded.

v_call	clone_size	d_call	j_call	cdr3_nt	cdr3_aa
TRBV18	.	.	TRBJ1-2	TGTGCCAGCTCACCACGTGGCAGGGGCAACTATGGCTACACCTTC	CASSPRGRGNYGYTF
TRBV25-1	.	.	TRBJ2-5	TGTGCCAGCAGTGAGCCGACTAGTTGGGAGACCCAGTACTTC	CASSEPTSWETQYF
TRBV28	.	.	TRBJ1-1	TGTGCCAGCAGTTTGCCAGGGGTTGAAGCTTTCTTT	CASSLPGVEAFF
TRBV5-5	.	.	TRBJ1-1	TGTGCCAGCAGCCTCGGGGCCGGTGGCACTGAAGCTTTCTTT	CASSLGAGGTEAFF
TRBV6-1	.	.	TRBJ1-5	TGTGCCAGCAGTGAAGCGTATCAAAATAGCAATCAGCCCCAGCATTTT	CASSEAYQNSNQPQHF
TRBV9	.	TRBD1	TRBJ1-4	TGTGCCAGCAGCGTAGATCAGGGGGCTGGTGAAAAACTGTTTTTT	CASSVDQGAGEKLFF
TRBV9	.	.	TRBJ2-7	TGTGCCAGCAGCGTAGGGGCAGGAGCGTCCTCCTACGAGCAGTACTTC	CASSVGAGASSYEQYF
TRBV7-2	once	.	TRBJ2-1	TGTGCCAGCAGTTATTCCTCCTACAATGAGCAGTTCTTC	CASSYSSYNEQFF
TRBV2	.	TRBD1	TRBJ2-3	TGTGCCAGCAGGGGACAGGGGGTGACAGATACGCAGTATTTT	CASRGQGVTDTQYF
TRBV19	.	.	TRBJ2-1	TGTGCCAGTAGTAGGACTAGGGGGGTCCGGGATGAGCAGTTCTTC	CASSRTRGVRDEQFF
TRBV11-1	.	.	TRBJ2-1	TGTGCCAGCAGCTTCCTCCCAGGGAGCGTTTACAATGAGCAGTTCTTC	CASSFLPGSVYNEQFF
TRBV7-9	.	.	TRBJ2-3	TGTGCCAGCAGCTTCATTCCAGATACGCAGTATTTT	CASSFIPDTQYF
TRBV9	once	.	TRBJ1-6	TGTGCCAGCAGCGTCGGTCTTTCACCCCTCCACTTT	CASSVGLSPLHF
TRBV7-2	.	.	TRBJ2-1	TGTGCCAGCAGCTTAGGGATCTACAATGAGCAGTTCTTC	CASSLGIYNEQFF
TRBV7-2	.	TRBD1	TRBJ1-2	TGTGCCAGCAGCTTAGGAGGGACAGGGGCTAACTATGGCTACACCTTC	CASSLGGTGANYGYTF
TRBV5-1	once	.	TRBJ2-3	TGCGCCAGCAGCTTGGTCGCAGGTAGCACAGATACGCAGTATTTT	CASSLVAGSTDTQYF
TRBV30	.	TRBD2	TRBJ2-7	TGTGCCTGGTCTCCTAGCGGACCCGAGCAGTACTTC	CAWSPSGPEQYF
TRBV29-1	.	.	TRBJ2-5	TGCAGCGTAGACCCAGGGGACTGGAAGACCCAGTACTTC	CSVDPGDWKTQYF
TRBV7-9	.	.	TRBJ2-5	TGTGCCAGCAGCCCGAAAGAGACCCAGTACTTC	CASSPKETQYF
TRBV4-2	.	TRBD1	TRBJ1-1	TGTGCCAGCAGCGAAGGGGACAGGGCGGCTGAAGCTTTCTTT	CASSEGDRAAEAFF
TRBV12-3/TRBV12-4	.	.	TRBJ2-2	TGTGCCAGCAGTTTTCCCGGGGAGCTGTTTTTT	CASSFPGELFF
TRBV9	.	TRBD1	TRBJ2-4	TGTGCCAGCAGCGTAGCTCCGTCAGGACAGGGTATGGACATTCAGTACTTC	CASSVAPSGQGMDIQYF
TRBV28	.	.	TRBJ2-3	TGTGCCCTCCAGGGCGCCGTCACAGATACGCAGTATTTT	CALQGAVTDTQYF
TRBV5-1	.	TRBD1	TRBJ1-2	TGCGCCAGCAGCCCCCCTGGGACAGGGGCTGGCTACACCTTC	CASSPPGTGAGYTF
TRBV5-6	.	TRBD2	TRBJ2-5	TGTGCCAGCAGCCCGGGCGGGGGGACGGGGACCCAGTACTTC	CASSPGGGTGTQYF
TRBV9	many	.	TRBJ1-1	TGTGCCAGCAGCGGACAGCTTGGGACTGAAGCTTTCTTT	CASSGQLGTEAFF
TRBV14	.	.	TRBJ2-1	TGTGCCAGCAGCCCTTCGGGTTCCGATGAGCAGTTCTTC	CASSPSGSDEQFF
TRBV9	once	TRBD2	TRBJ2-7	TGTGCCAGCAGCGTGACTAGCGGGCCATACGAGCAGTACTTC	CASSVTSGPYEQYF
TRBV7-6	.	.	TRBJ1-6	TGTGCCAGCAGCTTAGGGTCCAGTCCCTTGGAATCACCCCTCCACTTT	CASSLGSSPLESPLHF
TRBV10-1	.	.	TRBJ1-1	TGCGCCAGCAGTGAGTATGCAGGGACTGAAGCTTTCTTT	CASSEYAGTEAFF
TRBV7-3	few	.	TRBJ1-5	TGTGCCAGCAGCTTAAGGCCCCAAACAGGGCTTAGGCAGCCCCAGCATTTT	CASSLRPQTGLRQPQHF
TRBV20-1	.	.	TRBJ2-1	TGCAGTGCTAGCGAGAACAATGAGCAGTTCTTC	CSASENNEQFF
TRBV18	.	.	TRBJ1-4	TGTGCCAGCTCGCCAGAACCAGGGGTAATGGGGAAACTGTTTTTT	CASSPEPGVMGKLFF
TRBV5-1	.	.	TRBJ1-3	TGCGCCAGCAGAAAAGCTCCGGACGACAGTGGAAACACCATATATTTT	CASRKAPDDSGNTIYF
TRBV3-1/TRBV3-2	.	.	TRBJ2-7	TGTGCCAGCAGCCAATACCCAGGGGCCTCATACGAGCAGTACTTC	CASSQYPGASYEQYF
TRBV2	.	.	TRBJ1-1	TGTGCCTCCAAGAGGACATGGGGCGCGAGGACTGAAGCTTTCTTT	CASKRTWGARTEAFF
TRBV10-2	.	TRBD2	TRBJ2-7	TGCGCCAGCAGTGAAATTGAGGGACTAGCGGGCGCCTACGAGCAGTACTTC	CASSEIEGLAGAYEQYF
TRBV28	.	.	TRBJ1-2	TGTGCCAGCAGCCTCGAGGGGGGCGACGGCTACACCTTC	CASSLEGGDGYTF
TRBV27	.	TRBD2	TRBJ2-3	TGTGCCAGCAGTTCAGTAGCGGGGGCCAGCACAGATACGCAGTATTTT	CASSSVAGASTDTQYF
TRBV6-5	.	TRBD2	TRBJ2-7	TGTGCCAGCAGTTCCGGGACTAGCGCACCCGAGCAGTACTTC	CASSSGTSAPEQYF
TRBV27	.	TRBD2	TRBJ2-1	TGTGCCAGCAGTCTTCTAGCGGGGGCCTCCTACAATGAGCAGTTCTTC	CASSLLAGASYNEQFF
TRBV6-1	.	.	TRBJ2-3	TGTGCCAGCAGTGAACACACAGATACGCAGTATTTT	CASSEHTDTQYF
TRBV27	once	.	TRBJ2-7	TGTGCCAGCAGTTCCCCGTACCAGCAGTACTTC	CASSSPYQQYF
TRBV14	once	TRBD1	TRBJ1-1	TGTGCCAGCAGCCACCCCGGGACAGGGGACCTCCCTTCGAACACTGAAGCTTTCTTT	CASSHPGTGDLPSNTEAFF
TRBV7-9	.	.	TRBJ2-3	TGTGCCAGCAGCGAATTCATAGTGACAGATACGCAGTATTTT	CASSEFIVTDTQYF
TRBV18	.	.	TRBJ1-3	TGTGCCAGCTCACCACCGAGTGGGGGAACTGGAAACACCATATATTTT	CASSPPSGGTGNTIYF
TRBV5-1	.	TRBD1	TRBJ2-2	TGCGCCAGCAGGACCCAGGGGGCATCCGGGGAGCTGTTTTTT	CASRTQGASGELFF
TRBV5-1	few	TRBD1	TRBJ1-4	TGCGCCAGCAGCTTGGCAGGGGGAGAGAATGAAAAACTGTTTTTT	CASSLAGGENEKLFF
TRBV7-9	.	TRBD2	TRBJ2-2	TGTGCCAGCAGCTTCGCGCTGGGACTAGCCCAGAACGGCGGGGAGCTGTTTTTT	CASSFALGLAQNGGELFF
TRBV6-4	.	.	TRBJ1-3	TGTGCCAGCAGGTCGGGACGGCTCTCTGGAAACACCATATATTTT	CASRSGRLSGNTIYF
TRBV28	.	.	TRBJ1-4	TGTGCCAGCAGTTCCGGGACGACGAATGAAAAACTGTTTTTT	CASSSGTTNEKLFF
TRBV18	.	TRBD1	TRBJ1-4	TGTGCCAGCTCCTGGGGGACAGCCACTAATGAAAAACTGTTTTTT	CASSWGTATNEKLFF
TRBV3-1/TRBV3-2	once	.	TRBJ1-2	TGTGCCAGCAGCCAATTGACCTATGGCTACACCTTC	CASSQLTYGYTF
TRBV7-9	.	.	TRBJ1-2	TGTGCCAGCAGCTCAAATTTCTGGGGCTACACCTTC	CASSSNFWGYTF
TRBV7-7	many	.	TRBJ2-3	TGTGCCAGCAGCCAGTACGGATGGTTAGATACGCAGTATTTT	CASSQYGWLDTQYF
TRBV28	.	.	TRBJ1-5	TGTGCCAGCATCCGAGAGGCTAATCAGCCCCAGCATTTT	CASIREANQPQHF
TRBV11-3	.	.	TRBJ2-1	TGTGCCAGCAGCTCGACAGAGAATGAGCAGTTCTTC	CASSSTENEQFF
TRBV7-3	.	.	TRBJ1-2	TGTGCCAGCAGCGCGGGGCCGTTAAGGGGCTACACCTTC	CASSAGPLRGYTF